These T cell receptor beta chains were read from a single sample in a study of shared clonotypes between healthy human individuals. Sequencing used immunoSEQ multiplex PCR; TCRdb keeps in-frame clones, though not all of them. The sample consists of about 580,000 clones, roughly 98% of them appearing once. The sequenced material came from naive CD8+ T cells sorted from blood. The receptors derive from a man aged 25 to 45 in good health. Both conserved end residues are part of each CDR3. The D gene is left open where the match is weak. Size is omitted from some rows. Given values are once, few, many or a class for expanded clones.

-	TRBV30	TRBJ2-7	-	CAWSSSVQVLDSYEQYF	TGTGCCTGGAGTTCCTCGGTACAGGTTTTGGATTCCTACGAGCAGTACTTC
TRBD2	TRBV7-7	TRBJ2-1	-	CASSLVEASGRSDEQFF	TGTGCCAGCAGCTTAGTAGAGGCTAGCGGGAGATCGGATGAGCAGTTCTTC
-	TRBV6-6	TRBJ1-1	once	CASSYSQGGTEAFF	TGTGCCAGCAGTTACTCGCAGGGTGGAACTGAAGCTTTCTTT
-	TRBV28	TRBJ2-3	-	CASSLVAGGTDTQYF	TGTGCCAGCAGTTTAGTGGCAGGGGGGACAGATACGCAGTATTTT
-	TRBV4-2	TRBJ1-2	-	CASSQDGPADRRYGYTF	TGTGCCAGCAGCCAAGACGGTCCGGCGGACAGACGATATGGCTACACCTTC
-	TRBV27	TRBJ1-4	once	CASSHRQDNEKLFF	TGTGCCAGCAGTCACAGACAGGATAATGAAAAACTGTTTTTT
TRBD2	TRBV9	TRBJ2-3	-	CASSVEGRLAGNTQYF	TGTGCCAGCAGCGTAGAGGGGCGACTAGCGGGAAATACGCAGTATTTT
TRBD1	TRBV5-6	TRBJ2-1	-	CASSSDRGSYNEQFF	TGTGCCAGCAGCTCGGACAGGGGGTCCTACAATGAGCAGTTCTTC
-	TRBV6-5	TRBJ2-5	-	CATAGTEETQYF	TGTGCCACTGCCGGGACGGAAGAGACCCAGTACTTC
-	TRBV11-2	TRBJ1-1	-	CASSSTRGNTEAFF	TGTGCCAGCAGCTCCACAAGGGGGAACACTGAAGCTTTCTTT
-	TRBV4-1	TRBJ2-5	-	CASSQAGAQETQYF	TGCGCCAGCAGCCAAGCTGGGGCGCAGGAGACCCAGTACTTC